The 3 T cell receptor beta chains reported below all come from one sample, sequenced in a study of shared clonotypes between healthy human individuals. The table came from immunoSEQ multiplex PCR; TCRdb's copy has only in-frame clones and leaves some out. This table has approximately 180,000 clones, 85% to 95% appearing once. Sequencing was carried out using naive CD4+ T cells sorted from blood. Subset denoted: CD45RA+ positively selected. These receptors came from a woman in her twenties or thirties in good health.

The chain is built from TRBV30 and TRBJ1-5; 11 bases match TRBD1. The V gene's germline CDR1 is GTSNPN and CDR2 SVGIG (reference sequence). This CDR3 is built from 17 residues. Trimming took 1 base from V and 4 from J; bases not matched to a gene: 9. CDR3 residues: CAWSAPKGQGVNQPQHF. CDR3 in DNA: TGTGCCTGGAGTGCACCGAAGGGACAGGGGGTGAATCAGCCCCAGCATTTT.

Here the CDR3 DNA reads TGTGCCAGCAGCCCAACTAGTTACAATGAGCAGTTCTTC. As protein: CASSPTSYNEQFF. The chain employs TRBV7-2 and TRBJ2-1; D possibly corresponds to TRBD2 (5 bases). The CDR3 length is 13 residues. Trimming shortened V by 5 bases and J by 4 bases, and 9 bases separated the two germline ends. The germline V gene encodes CDR1 SGHTA and CDR2 FQGNSA.

The chain recombines TRBV27 with TRBJ2-7; maybe TRBD1 (5 bases). Trimming cost V 4 bases and J 3 bases, with 13 bases left between them. Germline CDR1 is MNHEY and CDR2 is SMNVEV (reference sequence). This CDR3 contains 14 residues. The CDR3, as DNA: TGTGCCAGCAGTTCGTGGACAAAAATCTACGAGCAGTACTTC. This sequence encodes CASSSWTKIYEQYF.